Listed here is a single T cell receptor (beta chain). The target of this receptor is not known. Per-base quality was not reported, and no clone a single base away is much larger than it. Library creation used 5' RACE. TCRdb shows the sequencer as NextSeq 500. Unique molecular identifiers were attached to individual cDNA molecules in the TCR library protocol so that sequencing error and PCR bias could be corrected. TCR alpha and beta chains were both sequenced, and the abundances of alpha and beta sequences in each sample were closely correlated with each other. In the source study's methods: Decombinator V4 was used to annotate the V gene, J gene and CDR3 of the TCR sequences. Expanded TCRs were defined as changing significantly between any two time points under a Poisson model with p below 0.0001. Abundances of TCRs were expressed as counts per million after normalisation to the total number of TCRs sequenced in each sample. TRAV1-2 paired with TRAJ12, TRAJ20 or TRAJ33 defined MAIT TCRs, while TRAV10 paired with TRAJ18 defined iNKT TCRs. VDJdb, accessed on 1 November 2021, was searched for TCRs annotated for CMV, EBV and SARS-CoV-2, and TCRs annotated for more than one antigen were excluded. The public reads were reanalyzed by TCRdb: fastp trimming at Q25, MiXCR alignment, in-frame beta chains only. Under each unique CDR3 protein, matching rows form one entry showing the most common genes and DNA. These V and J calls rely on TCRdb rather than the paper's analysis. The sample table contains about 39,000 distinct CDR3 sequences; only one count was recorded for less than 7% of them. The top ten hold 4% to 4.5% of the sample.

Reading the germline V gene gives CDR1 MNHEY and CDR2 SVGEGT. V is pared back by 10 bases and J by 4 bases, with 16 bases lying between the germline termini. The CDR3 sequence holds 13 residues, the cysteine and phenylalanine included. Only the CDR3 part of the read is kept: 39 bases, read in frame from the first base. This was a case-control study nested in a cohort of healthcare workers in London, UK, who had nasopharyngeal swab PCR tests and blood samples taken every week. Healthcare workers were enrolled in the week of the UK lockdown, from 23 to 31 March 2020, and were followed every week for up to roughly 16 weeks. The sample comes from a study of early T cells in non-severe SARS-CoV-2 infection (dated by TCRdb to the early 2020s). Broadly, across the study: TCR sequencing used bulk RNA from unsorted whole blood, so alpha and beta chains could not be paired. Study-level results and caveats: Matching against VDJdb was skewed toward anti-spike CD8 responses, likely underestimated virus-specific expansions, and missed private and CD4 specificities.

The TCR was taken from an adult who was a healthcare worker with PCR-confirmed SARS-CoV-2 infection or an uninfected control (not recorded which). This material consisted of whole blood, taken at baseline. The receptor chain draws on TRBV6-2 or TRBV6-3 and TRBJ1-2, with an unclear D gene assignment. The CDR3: CATFDDLPYGYTF. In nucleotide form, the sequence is TGTGCCACCTTCGATGATTTACCCTATGGCTACACCTTC.